The 9 T cell receptor beta chains presented below share a single source sample, sequenced in a study of molecular identifiers for immune sequencing clone quantification. TCRdb recomputed calls from the PCR reads with MiXCR, one row per CDR3 protein. The sample has approximately 670,000 distinct CDR3 sequences, about 20% seen once. The source material was naive CD8+ T cells from blood, with Jurkat cell RNA spiked in. Stated subset: FACS-sorted CD8+CD4-CCR7+CD45RA+ naive T cells. The receptors stem from a human donor in good health. Some libraries in this study had Jurkat cell RNA spiked in.

This clonotype was observed many times. The V gene is TRBV7-9, the J gene TRBJ1-1; D unclear. The length of the CDR3 is 12 residues. The germline V and J ends were trimmed by 2 bases and 10 bases, with 11 bases remaining between them. CDR1 and CDR2 from the germline V gene are SEHNR and FQNEAQ (reference sequence). The CDR3 DNA reads as TGTGCCAGCAGCTTATCCCCTCGGACAGCTTTCTTT. This gives the protein CASSLSPRTAFF.

There are many counts of this clonotype. The V and J genes are TRBV14 and TRBJ2-7; TRBD2 matches at 10 bases. The ends lost 4 bases at V and 13 bases at J; junction bases unmatched: 13. Germline V gives CDR1 SGHDN, CDR2 FVKESK. This CDR3 contains 14 residues. The CDR3 DNA sequence: TGTGCCAGCAGCCGCCAGGGGTCTAGCGGGAGTGAATACTTC. Translation gives CASSRQGSSGSEYF.

In this sample, this clonotype turned up a few times. V is TRBV6-6 and J is TRBJ1-1, with a possible D match to TRBD1 (6 bases). V lost 5 bases, J lost 4 bases, and 17 bases lay in between. Germline values: CDR1 MNHNY, CDR2 SVGAGI (reference sequence). The CDR3 is 15 residues long. CDR3 residues: CASSPTPGGGTEAFF. The CDR3 DNA is TGTGCCAGCAGTCCTACCCCCGGAGGGGGCACTGAAGCTTTCTTT.

This clonotype was seen many times. The chain uses TRBV20-1 and TRBJ2-7; 8 bases align to TRBD2. Unmatched junction bases numbered 15, after V lost 7 bases and J lost 10 bases. CDR1 and CDR2 from the germline V gene are DFQATT and SNEGSKA (reference sequence). This CDR3 has 13 residues. The CDR3 loop reads CSGAPGGLPGQYF. DNA for the CDR3: TGCAGTGGAGCCCCGGGAGGGCTCCCCGGACAGTACTTC.

The sample holds many counts of this clonotype. The chain joins TRBV7-9 to TRBJ2-7; 8 nucleotides line up with TRBD2. Trimming at V came to 5 bases and at J to 5 bases, leaving 11 bases not matched to a gene. The CDR3 sequence is 15 residues long. Per germline, CDR1 SEHNR and CDR2 FQNEAQ (reference sequence). The CDR3 region has the DNA TGTGCCAGCAGCGGCGGGGGACTAGTTTTCGACGAGCAGTACTTC. Amino acids: CASSGGGLVFDEQYF.

Concerning this clonotype itself: A much larger clone lies a single base off, so this may be a read error. This chain uses TRBV29-1 with TRBJ2-1; unclear D gene. Trimming stripped 5 bases from V and 6 bases from J, with 11 bases between. This CDR3 is 12 amino acids long. The germline gives CDR1 SQVTM, CDR2 ANQGSEA. In DNA form, the CDR3 reads TGCAGCGTTTTGGGCGAAACCAATGAGCAGTTCTTC. It yields the protein CSVLGETNEQFF.

There are a few counts of this clonotype. The gene calls are TRBV5-6 and TRBJ2-3, with 12 positions matching TRBD2. J was trimmed by 3 bases and V by 3 bases; bases with no gene match: 8. Germline assignment: CDR1 SGHDT and CDR2 YYEEEE. CDR3 length: 17 amino acids. CDR3: CASSWPPGLAGTDTQYF. CDR3 DNA sequence: TGTGCCAGCAGCTGGCCCCCCGGACTAGCGGGAACAGATACGCAGTATTTT.

Many counts were recorded for this clonotype. Written as DNA, the CDR3 is TGTGCCAGCAGCCGAACCAGTGACGGGGTGAACACTGAAGCTTTCTTT. It translates to CASSRTSDGVNTEAFF. The rearrangement uses TRBV6-5 and TRBJ1-1; unclear D gene. This CDR3 spans 16 amino acids. Per the germline V gene, CDR1 is MNHEY and CDR2 is SVGAGI. The V and J ends lost 6 bases and 0 bases respectively, with 17 bases between them.

In its sample, this clonotype was seen a few times. A much larger clone lies a single base off, so this may be a read error. V usage is TRBV20-1 and J usage is TRBJ1-5, with D perhaps TRBD1 (6 bases). This CDR3 has 16 amino acids. Trimming left V 5 bases short and J 3 bases short, with 20 bases between. Per the germline V gene, CDR1 is DFQATT and CDR2 is SNEGSKA (reference sequence). CDR3 bases: TGCAGTGCTTGGGTCCCGGGGGGCATGGACAATCAGCCCCAGCATTTT. Translation: CSAWVPGGMDNQPQHF.